The next 17 T cell receptor beta chains were all read from a single sample in a study of blood T cells in healthy people across ages. A second about 6 to 11 cycle PCR used barcoded and J-beta primers. TCRdb re-analysed the 5' RACE reads in MiXCR, keeping a single row per CDR3 protein. The table includes almost 1 million distinct CDR3 sequences, 51% detected once. The sample taken for sequencing was blood. The receptors stem from an older woman in good health.

This clonotype turned up a few times. This chain connects TRBV10-3 to TRBJ2-1; 8 nucleotides agree with TRBD2. The ends lost 3 bases at V and 0 bases at J; junction bases unmatched: 10. The germline CDR1 and CDR2 sequences are ENHRY and SYGVKD. This CDR3 is 18 amino acids long. The chain's CDR3 is CAISERGTRTTSYNEQFF. Written as DNA, the CDR3 is TGTGCCATCAGTGAAAGGGGGACTAGAACGACCTCCTACAATGAGCAGTTCTTC.

The chain joins TRBV28 to TRBJ2-1, with D possibly matching TRBD2 (5 bases). Germline V lookup: CDR1 MDHEN, CDR2 SYDVKM. The CDR3 is 13 residues long. Trimming removed 2 bases at V and 9 bases at J, with 11 bases between. DNA for the CDR3: TGTGCCAGCAGTTTAGGTCGGGGATTTGAGCAGTTCTTC. Residues: CASSLGRGFEQFF.

This clonotype has a count of ten or more. The gene calls are TRBV27 and TRBJ2-1; D not certain. Trimming cost V 4 bases and J 0 bases, with 7 bases left between them. This CDR3 region has 14 residues. The germline gives CDR1 MNHEY, CDR2 SMNVEV (reference sequence). CDR3 nucleotide sequence: TGTGCCAGCAGTTCGACCAGCTCCTACAATGAGCAGTTCTTC. As protein: CASSSTSSYNEQFF.

The chain has TRBV7-2 and TRBJ2-5; D unresolved. The CDR3 consists of 12 residues. From germline, CDR1 is SGHTA and CDR2 FQGNSA. Trimming took off 1 base at V and 11 bases at J, with 11 bases between the two ends. The CDR3 protein is CASSLGLGQQYF. CDR3 nucleotides: TGTGCCAGCAGCTTAGGGCTGGGCCAGCAGTACTTC. Looking up the rest from reference TRBV7-2 and TRBJ2-5 gives the full variable domain: GAGVSQSPSNKVTEKGKDVELRCDPISGHTALYWYRQSLGQGLEFLIYFQGNSAPDKSGLPSDRFSAERTGGSVSTLTIQRTQQEDSAVYLCASSLGLGQQYFGPGTRLLVL.

Here the CDR3 DNA reads TGCAGTGCTACGGGGGGGGCGGACGGCTACAATGAGCAGTTCTTC. This translates into CSATGGADGYNEQFF. This chain links TRBV20-1 with TRBJ2-1, with 8 bases matching TRBD2. This CDR3 comprises 15 residues. V gave up 4 bases and J gave up 3 bases; unmatched junction bases: 8. Germline V gene sequence: CDR1 DFQATT, CDR2 SNEGSKA (reference sequence).

The V and J genes are TRBV27 and TRBJ2-5; no firm D call. V lost 3 bases and J lost 11, with 25 bases in between. Germline V gives CDR1 MNHEY, CDR2 SMNVEV (reference sequence). There are 16 residues in the CDR3. The DNA of the CDR3 is TGTGCCAGCAGTTTTATACAGATTAGCTCCTACAATGAGCAGTACTTC. This sequence encodes CASSFIQISSYNEQYF.

This clonotype has just a few counts. The CDR3 sequence is CASSLSTDRGDYEQYF. CDR3 coding DNA: TGTGCCAGCAGTCTCTCTACGGACAGGGGCGACTACGAGCAGTACTTC. The rearrangement uses TRBV28 and TRBJ2-7; 9 bases are a match to TRBD1. This CDR3 spans 16 amino acids. V gave up 5 bases and J gave up 3 bases; unmatched junction bases: 11. Per germline, CDR1 MDHEN and CDR2 SYDVKM.

This clonotype was recorded once. Its ends do not fully match the called genes, so a read error is possible. The chain uses TRBV29-1 and TRBJ2-7; 8 bases match TRBD1. The CDR3 has 13 residues. Germline V lookup: CDR1 SQVTM, CDR2 ANQGSEA. The CDR3 loop is CGVEGGQAYEQYF. The CDR3 nucleotides read TGCGGCGTTGAAGGGGGACAGGCCTACGAGCAGTACTTC.

This clonotype occurred once. The chain joins TRBV4-3 to TRBJ2-1, with D perhaps matching TRBD1 (5 bases). With 0 bases removed from V and 7 bases from J, the gap between germline ends came to 16 bases. This CDR3 comprises 16 residues. Germline-derived CDR1 and CDR2 are LGHNA and YSLEER. The CDR3 loop reads CASSQDVQGSENEQFF. The CDR3, as DNA: TGCGCCAGCAGCCAAGATGTCCAGGGATCGGAGAATGAGCAGTTCTTC.

This clonotype was found a few times. The genes are TRBV28 and TRBJ2-5; perhaps D is TRBD1 or TRBD2 (5 bases each). This CDR3 has 14 residues. Trimming cost V 4 bases and J 7 bases, with 16 bases left between them. The germline V gene encodes CDR1 MDHEN and CDR2 SYDVKM. CDR3 loop: CASSSFGARRTQYF. In DNA form, the CDR3 reads TGTGCCAGCAGTTCGTTCGGGGCGCGGCGGACCCAGTACTTC.

The chain recombines TRBV4-3 with TRBJ1-6; D is perhaps TRBD1 (5 bases). This CDR3 has 17 residues. The ends were cut back, 0 bases at V and 6 bases at J, with 15 bases in the middle. Germline CDR1 reads LGHNA; CDR2 reads YSLEER. In DNA, the CDR3 is TGCGCCAGCAGCCAAGACGGAGGGCGCGGGACTAATTCACCCCTCCACTTT. As protein: CASSQDGGRGTNSPLHF.

The chain is built from TRBV28 and TRBJ2-2; D is uncertain. CDR3 length equals 13 residues. From germline, CDR1 is MDHEN and CDR2 SYDVKM. V was trimmed by 6 bases and J by 3 bases, leaving 8 bases between them. DNA for the CDR3: TGTGCCAGCAGCTTAGGATACACCGGGGAGCTGTTTTTT. Its protein is CASSLGYTGELFF.

The rearrangement uses TRBV10-3 and TRBJ1-4; the D is unclear. This CDR3 is built from 14 residues. Germline lookup yields CDR1 ENHRY and CDR2 SYGVKD. Trimming stripped 0 bases from V and 7 bases from J, with 9 bases between. This CDR3 reads CAISESGGPEKLFF. The DNA of the CDR3 is TGTGCCATCAGTGAGTCCGGTGGTCCTGAAAAACTGTTTTTT.

CDR3 sequence: CASSLARGQVLPPYEQYF. The CDR3, as DNA: TGTGCCAGCAGTTTAGCGCGGGGACAGGTCTTACCCCCCTACGAGCAGTACTTC. The chain combines TRBV12-3 or TRBV12-4 with TRBJ2-7; 8 nucleotides agree with TRBD1. V shed 0 bases, J shed 2 bases, and the junction held 12 bases outside the gene matches. This CDR3 comprises 18 residues.

The rearrangement uses TRBV29-1 and TRBJ1-2; weak D call: TRBD1 (5 bases). Per germline, CDR1 SQVTM and CDR2 ANQGSEA. CDR3 length: 11 amino acids. V dropped 4 bases and J dropped 3 bases, with 6 bases sitting between them. The CDR3 loop reads CSVGRDYGYTF. CDR3 DNA sequence: TGCAGCGTTGGCAGGGACTATGGCTACACCTTC.

V usage is TRBV5-5 and J usage is TRBJ2-1; perhaps D is TRBD1 or TRBD2 (6 bases each). The J call may not be correct, given that the DNA end is closer to TRBJ2-7. This CDR3 is 15 amino acids long. Germline V gene lookup returns CDR1 SGHKS and CDR2 YYEKEE (reference sequence). The CDR3 sequence is CASSPRGESYNEQYF. CDR3 bases: TGTGCCAGCAGCCCGAGGGGGGAGTCCTACAATGAGCAGTACTTC.

This clonotype was found a few times. The chain recombines TRBV27 with TRBJ2-4; D may correspond to TRBD1 or TRBD2 (6 bases each). Germline loops: CDR1 MNHEY, CDR2 SMNVEV (reference sequence). Trimming removed 3 bases at V and 13 bases at J, with 19 bases between. This CDR3 has 14 amino acids. CDR3 amino acids: CASSLVEGDTVQYF. In DNA, the CDR3 is TGTGCCAGCAGTTTGGTGGAGGGGGATACGGTGCAGTACTTC.